These T cell receptor beta chains were read from a single sample in a study of blood T cells in healthy people across ages. MiXCR was run by TCRdb on the 5' RACE reads, yielding one entry per CDR3 protein. The sample lists about 1.8 million distinct CDR3 sequences, just under 50% occurring once. Material: blood. The receptors shown here come from a woman between 35 and 50 years old in good health. Each CDR3 is given with its conserved first and last residue. Fields, in order: CDR3 length, V gene, clone size, D gene, J gene, CDR3 protein, CDR3 DNA. A D gene is named only where the DNA matches it firmly. Clone size is not always given. Where it is, it says once, few, many or a class for expanded clones.

15	TRBV24-1	NA	TRBD1	TRBJ2-5	CATRSSGTGQETQYF	TGTGCCACCAGGTCGTCCGGGACAGGGCAAGAGACCCAGTACTTC
17	TRBV5-6	NA	NA	TRBJ2-1	CASSLLKIAGSRNEQFF	TGTGCCAGCAGCTTGCTCAAAATAGCCGGGTCCCGCAATGAGCAGTTCTTC
13	TRBV6-2/TRBV6-3	once	NA	TRBJ2-1	CASRRGGPNEQFF	TGTGCCAGCAGGAGGGGGGGGCCGAATGAGCAGTTCTTC
15	TRBV24-1	NA	TRBD1	TRBJ2-7	CATSGRDRGPYEQYF	TGTGCCACCAGTGGCCGGGACAGGGGGCCCTACGAGCAGTACTTC
15	TRBV6-2/TRBV6-3	few	TRBD1	TRBJ2-5	CASSSGQGAPETQYF	TGTGCCAGCTCATCCGGACAGGGGGCGCCGGAGACCCAGTACTTC
12	TRBV6-1	few	NA	TRBJ1-1	CASSRRDTEAFF	TGTGCCAGCAGCCGTCGGGACACTGAAGCTTTCTTT
14	TRBV12-3/TRBV12-4	NA	TRBD1	TRBJ1-2	CASSLEGQDYGYTF	TGTGCCAGCAGTTTAGAGGGACAGGACTATGGCTACACCTTC
15	TRBV10-3	NA	NA	TRBJ2-1	CAISESIPGFGEQFF	TGTGCCATCAGTGAGTCCATCCCCGGGTTCGGGGAGCAGTTCTTC
16	TRBV6-6	NA	NA	TRBJ1-5	CASSYRTGSGYQPQHF	TGTGCCAGCAGTTACCGTACAGGGAGCGGGTACCAGCCCCAGCATTTT
18	TRBV6-2/TRBV6-3	NA	NA	TRBJ1-1	CASSQTRPGVGLNTEAFF	TGTGCCAGCAGCCAGACCCGGCCAGGGGTGGGATTGAACACTGAAGCTTTCTTT
15	TRBV20-1	NA	TRBD2	TRBJ2-5	CSARETTSGGASQYF	TGCAGTGCTAGAGAAACGACTAGCGGGGGGGCATCCCAGTACTTC
14	TRBV29-1	NA	NA	TRBJ1-5	CSVSRDGSNQPQHF	TGCAGCGTATCCCGGGACGGTAGCAATCAGCCCCAGCATTTT
16	TRBV4-2	NA	NA	TRBJ2-1	CASSRHGSEAYNEQFF	TGTGCCAGCAGTCGCCATGGTAGCGAAGCCTACAATGAGCAGTTCTTC
14	TRBV4-2	NA	NA	TRBJ1-4	CASSVPQLNEKLFF	TGTGCCAGCAGCGTACCCCAGCTTAATGAAAAACTGTTTTTT
12	TRBV10-3	NA	NA	TRBJ2-7	CAVRGSSYEQYF	TGTGCCGTCAGGGGCAGCTCCTACGAGCAGTACTTC
16	TRBV7-8	NA	TRBD2	TRBJ2-1	CASSPSGLADYNEQFF	TGTGCCAGCAGCCCCTCCGGACTAGCGGACTACAATGAGCAGTTCTTC
13	TRBV25-1	few	NA	TRBJ1-1	CASSGNRVTEAFF	TGTGCCAGCAGTGGAAACAGGGTAACTGAAGCTTTCTTT
15	TRBV7-9	NA	NA	TRBJ2-7	CASSLARPERYEQYF	TGTGCCAGCAGCTTAGCGCGGCCCGAACGGTACGAGCAGTACTTC
15	TRBV9	few	NA	TRBJ2-3	CASSVRGARTDTQYF	TGTGCCAGCAGCGTGAGGGGGGCCCGGACAGATACGCAGTATTTT
16	TRBV7-2	NA	TRBD2	TRBJ2-1	CASSPGASSGTNEQFF	TGTGCCAGCAGCCCGGGGGCGTCTAGCGGGACCAATGAGCAGTTCTTC
13	TRBV28	NA	TRBD1	TRBJ2-1	CASLTGQVNEQFF	TGTGCCAGCTTAACCGGACAGGTCAATGAGCAGTTCTTC
14	TRBV7-2	once	NA	TRBJ1-5	CASSFLRTNQPQHF	TGTGCCAGCAGCTTTTTACGAACCAATCAGCCCCAGCATTTT
15	TRBV4-1	NA	NA	TRBJ2-6	CASSQDRVGANVLTF	TGCGCCAGCAGCCAAGATCGGGTTGGGGCCAACGTCCTGACTTTC
17	TRBV27	many	TRBD1	TRBJ2-6	CASSLRGPAPGANVLTF	TGTGCCAGCAGTTTAAGGGGGCCTGCCCCTGGGGCCAACGTCCTGACTTTC
15	TRBV11-2	few	NA	TRBJ2-7	CASRGPTSLLNEQYF	TGTGCCAGCAGAGGACCAACGTCTTTGCTCAACGAGCAGTACTTC
17	TRBV7-2	NA	NA	TRBJ2-3	CASSLDDGGPGGDTQYF	TGTGCCAGCAGCTTAGACGACGGGGGCCCGGGAGGAGATACGCAGTATTTT
16	TRBV5-1	NA	NA	TRBJ1-2	CASSLEIQAANYGYTF	TGCGCCAGCAGCTTGGAAATACAGGCAGCTAACTATGGCTACACCTTC
13	TRBV2	few	NA	TRBJ2-5	CASRRRSQETQYF	TGTGCCAGCAGACGCCGGTCCCAAGAGACCCAGTACTTC